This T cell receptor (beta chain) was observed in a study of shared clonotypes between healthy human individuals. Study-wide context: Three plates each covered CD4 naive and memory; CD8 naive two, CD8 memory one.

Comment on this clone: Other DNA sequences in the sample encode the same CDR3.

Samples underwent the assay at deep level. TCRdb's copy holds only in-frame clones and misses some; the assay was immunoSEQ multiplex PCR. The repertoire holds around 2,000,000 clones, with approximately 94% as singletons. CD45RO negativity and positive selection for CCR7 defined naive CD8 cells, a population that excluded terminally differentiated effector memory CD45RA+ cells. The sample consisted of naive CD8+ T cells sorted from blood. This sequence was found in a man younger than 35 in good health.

The CDR3 DNA follows: TGTGCCAGCAGCTTGCGGGACAGGGCCTACGAGCAGTACTTC. Residues: CASSLRDRAYEQYF. V and J are TRBV7-8 and TRBJ2-7, with TRBD1 identical over 9 bases. From germline, CDR1 is SGHVS and CDR2 FQNEAQ. J lost 2 bases, V lost 3 bases, and 2 bases had no gene match. The CDR3 has 14 residues.